These 21 T cell receptor beta chains came from one sample sequenced in a study of T cell changes during pregnancy in multiple sclerosis (dated by TCRdb to about 2019). Receptor libraries were prepared by the immunoSEQ multiplex PCR assay. The immuneACCESS repertoire file appears here via TCRdb, limited to in-frame rearrangements. These files lack a portion of the clones; in checked studies, under half of the deficit traces to unresolved V genes, and the cause of the others is not known. A total of roughly 48,000 clones appear in this sample, about 94% of them only once. In total, the top ten clones hold around 0.47% of the sample. Sequenced material: CD4+ T cells from peripheral blood mononuclear cells, taken in the first trimester of pregnancy. Receptors were obtained from a female donor with multiple sclerosis, enrolled in a pregnancy study.

This chain uses TRBV7-3 with TRBJ2-7; 10 nucleotides align to TRBD2. Germline V lookup: CDR1 SGHTA, CDR2 FQGTGA. The CDR3 length is 20 residues. V shed 5 bases, J shed 3 bases, and the junction held 22 bases outside the gene matches. The CDR3 DNA sequence: TGTGCCAGCAGCCCCTACGGCGGACTAGCGGAGCTAAAAATGGGCTACGAGCAGTACTTC. Its protein product is CASSPYGGLAELKMGYEQYF.

The V gene is TRBV30, the J gene TRBJ2-7, with D perhaps TRBD2 (6 bases). Trimming took off 3 bases at V and 2 bases at J, with 11 bases between the two ends. The CDR3 is 13 amino acids. Germline V gene data show CDR1 as GTSNPN and CDR2 as SVGIG (reference sequence). The CDR3 DNA sequence: TGTGCCTGGAGAAAACCGGGGGCCTACGAGCAGTACTTC. Residues: CAWRKPGAYEQYF.

The DNA of the CDR3 is TGTGCCAGCAGCTTAGTAGCAGGGATCAACACTGAAGCTTTCTTT. This gives the protein CASSLVAGINTEAFF. The chain carries TRBV7-9 and TRBJ1-1; possibly TRBD1 for D (5 bases). This CDR3 spans 15 amino acids. The V end lost 1 base, the J end lost 2 bases, and 11 bases lay between the germline ends. The germline gives CDR1 SEHNR, CDR2 FQNEAQ (reference sequence).

The V gene is TRBV27, the J gene TRBJ1-4, with D tentatively TRBD1 (5 bases). Per the germline V gene, CDR1 is MNHEY and CDR2 is SMNVEV (reference sequence). The CDR3 spans 14 residues. Trimming took 3 bases from V and 7 from J, leaving 12 bases between them. CDR3 in DNA: TGTGCCAGCAGTTTTAGGGGCGGGGGTGAAAAACTGTTTTTT. Protein: CASSFRGGGEKLFF.

The chain uses TRBV10-3 and TRBJ1-1, with D maybe TRBD1 (5 bases). The CDR3 length is 13 residues. Germline loops: CDR1 ENHRY, CDR2 SYGVKD. Trimming stripped 10 bases from V and 3 bases from J, with 15 bases between. The CDR3 DNA reads TGTGCCACGAGCGGCGGAGGGGACACTGAAGCTTTCTTT. Translated: CATSGGGDTEAFF.

A remark on this clone: Mismatch with germline at one junction end may stem from a read error. V and J are TRBV11-2 and TRBJ1-5; possibly TRBD1 for D (5 bases). This CDR3 has 14 amino acids. Germline V CDR1 and CDR2: SGHAT, FQNNGV. The CDR3 DNA sequence: TGTGCCAGCAGCCTAGACAGAGGAAATCAGCCCCAGCATTTT. Amino acid sequence: CASSLDRGNQPQHF.

V usage is TRBV19 and J usage is TRBJ1-2, with 7 nucleotides matching TRBD1. Germline CDR1 reads LNHDA; CDR2 reads SQIVND (reference sequence). CDR3 length equals 14 residues. The junction had 14 bases not matched to a gene; V was cut back by 8 bases and J by 8 bases. CDR3 amino acids: CASRNRGVGRGYTF. For the CDR3, the DNA is TGTGCCAGTCGCAACAGGGGAGTAGGCCGCGGCTACACCTTC.

This rearrangement joins TRBV7-9 to TRBJ2-7, with 14 bases lining up with TRBD2. The CDR3 has 16 amino acids. V dropped 5 bases and J dropped 5; count of bases not matched to a gene: 8. Germline lookup yields CDR1 SEHNR and CDR2 FQNEAQ (reference sequence). The CDR3 sequence is CASSRKLGLAGDEQYF. CDR3 nucleotides: TGTGCCAGCAGCAGAAAGTTGGGACTAGCGGGGGACGAGCAGTACTTC.

The gene calls are TRBV7-3 and TRBJ2-3; the D gene is possibly TRBD1 (5 bases). Trimming left V 8 bases short and J 2 bases short, with 14 bases between. The germline V gene has CDR1 SGHTA and CDR2 FQGTGA. The CDR3 consists of 14 residues. This CDR3 is CASAMMGHTDTQYF. The CDR3 nucleotides are TGTGCCAGCGCAATGATGGGGCACACAGATACGCAGTATTTT.

The V call is TRBV27, the J call TRBJ2-5; D is undetermined. The CDR3 loop spans 12 amino acids. The germline V and J ends were trimmed by 5 bases and 5 bases, with 9 bases remaining between them. Germline V gene lookup returns CDR1 MNHEY and CDR2 SMNVEV (reference sequence). The CDR3: CASSLNWETQYF. The DNA of the CDR3 is TGTGCCAGCAGTCTGAACTGGGAGACCCAGTACTTC.

The rearrangement links TRBV7-9 to TRBJ1-2, with D possibly TRBD1 on 6 matching bases. The V and J ends lost 4 bases and 8 bases respectively, with 17 bases between them. This CDR3 contains 14 residues. In germline, CDR1 is SEHNR, CDR2 FQNEAQ (reference sequence). CDR3 DNA: TGTGCCAGCAGCTCCTCACCCGACAGGACAGGCTACACCTTC. Its protein is CASSSSPDRTGYTF.

This chain joins TRBV7-9 and TRBJ1-2; 8 bases fit TRBD1. This CDR3 spans 15 amino acids. Per the germline V gene, CDR1 is SEHNR and CDR2 is FQNEAQ (reference sequence). V shed 5 bases, J shed 7 bases, and the junction held 12 bases outside the gene matches. Here the CDR3 reads CASSPSGQDLAGYTF. The CDR3 DNA reads as TGTGCCAGCAGCCCCTCGGGACAGGATCTTGCTGGCTACACCTTC.

This chain connects TRBV5-1 to TRBJ2-5; TRBD1 might be the D (6 bases). The CDR3 runs 15 residues. The V gene lost 0 bases and the J gene lost 7 bases, with 16 bases spanning the gap. Germline-derived CDR1 and CDR2 are SGHRS and YFSETQ. The CDR3 nucleotides read TGCGCCAGCAGCTTGGCAGGGGACGGGGCCGGGACCCAGTACTTC. It specifies CASSLAGDGAGTQYF.

The gene calls are TRBV19 and TRBJ2-2; 7 bases align to TRBD1. Germline V gene data show CDR1 as LNHDA and CDR2 as SQIVND (reference sequence). CDR3 length: 16 residues. Losses at the gene ends were 2 bases for V and 4 bases for J; bases not matched to a gene: 7. The CDR3: CASSIHRGIGTGELFF. The CDR3 DNA sequence: TGTGCCAGTAGTATACACAGGGGTATTGGCACCGGGGAGCTGTTTTTT.

The V gene is TRBV27, the J gene TRBJ1-1, with D tentatively TRBD1 (6 bases). Per the germline V gene, CDR1 is MNHEY and CDR2 is SMNVEV (reference sequence). Trimming took off 5 bases at V and 1 base at J, with 8 bases between the two ends. The CDR3 runs to 13 residues. The CDR3 nucleotides read TGTGCCAGCAGTGGGGGACAGAACACTGAAGCTTTCTTT. This translates into CASSGGQNTEAFF.

This chain uses TRBV11-2 with TRBJ2-4; 10 positions agree with TRBD1. With V trimmed by 5 bases and J by 9 bases, 13 bases remained unmatched. CDR1 is SGHAT, CDR2 FQNNGV, per germline. There are 16 residues in the CDR3. The DNA for the CDR3 is TGTGCCAGCAGCCCCCCAGTCGGGACAGGGGCGGGCATTCAGTACTTC. Translating it yields CASSPPVGTGAGIQYF.

The chain recombines TRBV7-2 with TRBJ2-3, with 7 bases aligning to TRBD2. Per germline, CDR1 SGHTA and CDR2 FQGNSA. Trimming cost V 2 bases and J 2 bases; bases outside gene matches: 7. This CDR3 has 16 amino acids. This chain's CDR3 is CASSLSGGIPTDTQYF. CDR3 sequence (DNA): TGTGCCAGCAGCTTATCGGGGGGAATACCCACAGATACGCAGTATTTT.

A single count supports this clone. The chain is built from TRBV11-2 and TRBJ1-3; 7 bases agree with TRBD1. The CDR3 covers 15 residues. Germline CDR1 SGHAT, CDR2 FQNNGV. After removal of 6 bases from V and 4 bases from J, the junction contained 9 bases not matched to a gene. The CDR3 coding sequence is TGTGCCAGCAGTCGGGACAGCAACCCCGGAAACACCATATATTTT. Its translation: CASSRDSNPGNTIYF. Looking up the rest from reference TRBV11-2 and TRBJ1-3 gives the full variable domain: EAGVAQSPRYKIIEKRQSVAFWCNPISGHATLYWYQQILGQGPKLLIQFQNNGVVDDSQLPKDRFSAERLKGVDSTLKIQPAKLEDSAVYLCASSRDSNPGNTIYFGEGSWLTVV.

This clone was counted between two and nine times. The V gene is TRBV7-9, the J gene TRBJ1-2, with 8 nucleotides matching TRBD1. Germline V gene data show CDR1 as SEHNR and CDR2 as FQNEAQ (reference sequence). V trimming: 1 base; J trimming: 5 bases; junction bases outside the gene matches: 0. This CDR3 is built from 13 residues. The CDR3 DNA reads as TGTGCCAGCAGCTTAGGGACAGGGTATGGCTACACCTTC. Its protein product is CASSLGTGYGYTF.

The chain recombines TRBV11-2 with TRBJ1-5; D unclear. This CDR3 has 13 residues. V lost 5 bases and J 9 bases, leaving 14 bases between the germline ends. Germline V gives CDR1 SGHAT, CDR2 FQNNGV. This CDR3 is CASSTGSLGPQHF. The CDR3 DNA reads as TGTGCCAGCAGCACCGGGAGCTTGGGGCCCCAGCATTTT.

The V and J genes are TRBV6-1 and TRBJ1-1, with 11 positions matching TRBD1. The CDR3 runs to 13 residues. After removal of 4 bases from V and 7 bases from J, the junction contained 2 bases not matched to a gene. Germline V lookup: CDR1 MNHNS, CDR2 SASEGT. This CDR3 is CASSGTGGGEAFF. CDR3 DNA sequence: TGTGCCAGCAGTGGGACAGGGGGCGGTGAAGCTTTCTTT.